The rows below give T cell receptor beta chains drawn from one sample of a study of Ad26.COV2.S vaccination and SARS-CoV-2 variants. Repertoires were generated with immunoSEQ multiplex PCR, while TCRdb's copy carries only in-frame clones and drops some. Of over 400,000 clones detected, around 91% appear once; the ten largest clones hold roughly 4.3%. The sample here was peripheral blood, taken in a trial of Ad26.COV2.S vaccine versus placebo. All receptors come from a person between 18 and 65 years old who received the Ad26.COV2.S COVID-19 vaccine or a placebo. CDR3s include the opening cysteine and the closing phenylalanine or tryptophan. A D gene is named only where the DNA matches it firmly. Rows give clone size only sometimes, using once, few, many, or a class for an expanded clone.

CDR3,DNA,J,V,size,length,D
CASSIPGGGDEKLFF,TGTGCCAGTAGTATCCCGGGAGGGGGCGATGAAAAACTGTTTTTT,TRBJ1-4,TRBV19,.,15,TRBD1
CASSLTGTLGEQFF,TGTGCCAGCAGCTTAACAGGGACCCTTGGGGAGCAGTTCTTC,TRBJ2-1,TRBV7-3,.,14,.
CASSLVVSANVLTF,TGTGCCAGCAGCTTAGTGGTTTCGGCCAACGTCCTGACTTTC,TRBJ2-6,TRBV7-9,.,14,.
CASRRTGRAPYEQYF,TGTGCCAGCAGACGGACAGGAAGGGCCCCCTACGAGCAGTACTTC,TRBJ2-7,TRBV5-6,.,15,TRBD1
CASSPMGAALYNEQFF,TGTGCCAGCAGCCCTATGGGGGCGGCTTTATACAATGAGCAGTTCTTC,TRBJ2-1,TRBV3-1/TRBV3-2,.,16,.
CSASGSSEQYF,TGCAGTGCTAGTGGGTCGTCCGAGCAGTACTTC,TRBJ2-7,TRBV20-1,.,11,.
CASSYRGTDTQYF,TGTGCCAGCAGCTACAGGGGCACAGATACGCAGTATTTT,TRBJ2-3,TRBV9,few,13,.
CASSVDSGSGELFF,TGTGCCAGCAGCGTAGACAGTGGGTCCGGGGAGCTGTTTTTT,TRBJ2-2,TRBV9,.,14,.
CASSYWGQTYEQYF,TGTGCCAGCAGTTATTGGGGACAGACCTACGAGCAGTACTTC,TRBJ2-7,TRBV6-6,.,14,TRBD1
CASSEGWGEQYF,TGTGCCAGCAGCGAAGGATGGGGCGAGCAGTACTTC,TRBJ2-7,TRBV28,.,12,.
CASSFGTGYNEQFF,TGTGCCAGCAGCTTTGGGACAGGGTACAATGAGCAGTTCTTC,TRBJ2-1,TRBV7-9,.,14,TRBD1
CASMPGAGPYEQYF,TGTGCCAGCATGCCCGGGGCGGGACCCTACGAGCAGTACTTC,TRBJ2-7,TRBV7-2,.,14,.
CASSLDGGTYNEQFF,TGTGCCAGCAGCTTAGACGGGGGGACATACAATGAGCAGTTCTTC,TRBJ2-1,TRBV7-9,.,15,.
CAISDQNSNTEAFF,TGTGCCATCAGTGATCAGAATTCGAACACTGAAGCTTTCTTT,TRBJ1-1,TRBV10-3,.,14,.
CASSFLSAGWGNEQFF,TGTGCCAGCAGTTTCCTATCGGCGGGATGGGGTAATGAGCAGTTCTTC,TRBJ2-1,TRBV27,once,16,.
CASRSAGTNTEAFF,TGTGCCAGCAGGTCAGCAGGGACGAACACTGAAGCTTTCTTT,TRBJ1-1,TRBV27,.,14,.
CASSFGGQGRRETQYF,TGTGCCAGCAGCTTCGGGGGACAGGGGCGCCGGGAGACCCAGTACTTC,TRBJ2-5,TRBV7-2,.,16,TRBD1
CASSVTRSGANVLTF,TGTGCCAGCAGTGTGACTCGATCTGGGGCCAACGTCCTGACTTTC,TRBJ2-6,TRBV28,.,15,.
CASSYIMEGGNQPQHF,TGTGCCAGCAGTTACATAATGGAAGGGGGTAATCAGCCCCAGCATTTT,TRBJ1-5,TRBV6-2/TRBV6-3,.,16,.
CASTFRDENEKLFF,TGTGCCAGTACGTTCAGGGACGAAAATGAAAAACTGTTTTTT,TRBJ1-4,TRBV19,.,14,.
CASSVEGTSGYNEQFF,TGTGCCAGCAGCGTAGAAGGGACTAGCGGGTACAATGAGCAGTTCTTC,TRBJ2-1,TRBV9,.,16,TRBD2
CASISSRTSGAYEQYF,TGTGCCAGCATTTCGAGCCGGACTAGCGGAGCCTACGAGCAGTACTTC,TRBJ2-7,TRBV27,few,16,TRBD2
CASSILWGGRNEQFF,TGTGCCAGTAGTATATTATGGGGGGGGCGGAATGAGCAGTTCTTC,TRBJ2-1,TRBV19,.,15,.
CASSSLAASVQHF,TGTGCCAGCAGTTCCCTCGCAGCATCAGTCCAGCATTTT,TRBJ1-5,TRBV27,.,13,.
CASSLVANEQFF,TGTGCCAGCAGCTTAGTAGCCAATGAGCAGTTCTTC,TRBJ2-1,TRBV7-2,.,12,.